This T cell receptor beta chain was captured in a study of blood T cell repertoires in COVID-19. Study-level information: Material from acute and convalescent COVID-19 was sourced from the United States, Italy and Spain.

Authors' processing steps: Amplification with reference gene primers provided the estimates of nucleated cell counts. Here immunoSEQ multiplex PCR was the method, and the copy in TCRdb shows in-frame clones only, minus some. The D gene and trimming were derived from the DNA, and the V and J assignments and clone size from that table. The sample records roughly 150,000 clones, around 86% being singletons. Per the germline V gene, CDR1 is SGHRS and CDR2 is YFSETQ. The CDR3 contains 14 residues. With 4 bases removed from V and 0 bases from J, the gap between germline ends came to 8 bases. Each participant's cohort was designated according to participant-reported clinical history.

The chain is built from TRBV5-1 and TRBJ1-3; the D gene is possibly TRBD1 (5 bases). Source material: PBMCs or T cells enriched from blood (not recorded which). This sequence originates from a middle-aged man who had recovered from COVID-19. CDR3 loop: CASSGGVSGNTIYF. CDR3 DNA sequence: TGCGCCAGCAGCGGAGGGGTCTCTGGAAACACCATATATTTT.